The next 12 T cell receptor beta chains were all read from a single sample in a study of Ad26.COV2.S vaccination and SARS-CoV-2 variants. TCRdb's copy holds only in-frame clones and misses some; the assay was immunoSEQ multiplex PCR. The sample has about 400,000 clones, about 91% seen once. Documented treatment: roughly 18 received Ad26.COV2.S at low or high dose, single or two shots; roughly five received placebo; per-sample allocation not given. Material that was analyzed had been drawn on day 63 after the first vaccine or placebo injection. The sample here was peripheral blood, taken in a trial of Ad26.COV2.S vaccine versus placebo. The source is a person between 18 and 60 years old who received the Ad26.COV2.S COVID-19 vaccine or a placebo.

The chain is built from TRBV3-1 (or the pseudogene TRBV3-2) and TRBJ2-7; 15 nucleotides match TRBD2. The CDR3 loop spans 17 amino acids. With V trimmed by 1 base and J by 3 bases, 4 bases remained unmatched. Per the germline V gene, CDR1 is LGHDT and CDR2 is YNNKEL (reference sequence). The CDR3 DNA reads TGTGCCAGCAGCCAAGGGACTAGCGGGAGGGAGGGCTACGAGCAGTACTTC. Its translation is CASSQGTSGREGYEQYF.

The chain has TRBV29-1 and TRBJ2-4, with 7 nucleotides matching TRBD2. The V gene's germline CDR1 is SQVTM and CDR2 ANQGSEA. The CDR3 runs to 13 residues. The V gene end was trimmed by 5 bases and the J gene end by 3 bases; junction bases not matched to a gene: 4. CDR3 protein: CSVKLAVKNIQYF. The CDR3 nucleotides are TGCAGCGTTAAGCTAGCGGTCAAAAACATTCAGTACTTC.

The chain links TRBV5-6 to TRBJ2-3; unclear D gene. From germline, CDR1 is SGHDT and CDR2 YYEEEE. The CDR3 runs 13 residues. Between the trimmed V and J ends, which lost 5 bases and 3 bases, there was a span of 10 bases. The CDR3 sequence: CASRFPRTDTQYF. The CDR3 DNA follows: TGTGCCAGCAGGTTCCCCCGTACAGATACGCAGTATTTT.

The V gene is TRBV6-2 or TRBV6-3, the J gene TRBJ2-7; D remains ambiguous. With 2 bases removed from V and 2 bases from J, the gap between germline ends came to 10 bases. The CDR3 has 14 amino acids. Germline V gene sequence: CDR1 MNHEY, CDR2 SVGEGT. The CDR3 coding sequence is TGTGCCAGCAGTTACAGGGCAGACCCCTACGAGCAGTACTTC. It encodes CASSYRADPYEQYF.

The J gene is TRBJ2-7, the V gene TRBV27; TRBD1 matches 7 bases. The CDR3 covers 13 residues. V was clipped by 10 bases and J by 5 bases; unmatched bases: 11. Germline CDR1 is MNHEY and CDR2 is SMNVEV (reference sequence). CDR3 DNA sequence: TGTGCCACTCGCGGGCAGGGGGTCCACGAGCAGTACTTC. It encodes CATRGQGVHEQYF.

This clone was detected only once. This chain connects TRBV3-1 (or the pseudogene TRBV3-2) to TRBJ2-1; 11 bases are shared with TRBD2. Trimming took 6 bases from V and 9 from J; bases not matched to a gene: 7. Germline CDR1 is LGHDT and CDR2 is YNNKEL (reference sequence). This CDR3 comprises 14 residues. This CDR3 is CASSELAGVGEQFF. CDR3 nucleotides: TGTGCCAGCAGTGAACTAGCGGGAGTGGGTGAGCAGTTCTTC.

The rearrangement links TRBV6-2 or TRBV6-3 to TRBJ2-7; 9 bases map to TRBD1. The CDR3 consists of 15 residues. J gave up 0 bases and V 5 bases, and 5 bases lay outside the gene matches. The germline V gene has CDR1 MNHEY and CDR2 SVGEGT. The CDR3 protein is CASSETGGSSYEQYF. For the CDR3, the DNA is TGTGCCAGCAGTGAGACAGGGGGTAGCTCCTACGAGCAGTACTTC.

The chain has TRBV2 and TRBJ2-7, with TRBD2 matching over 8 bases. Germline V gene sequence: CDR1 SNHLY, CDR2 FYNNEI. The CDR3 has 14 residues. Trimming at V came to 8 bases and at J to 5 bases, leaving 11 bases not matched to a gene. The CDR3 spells CASGEREWRNEQYF. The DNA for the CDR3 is TGTGCCAGCGGGGAGCGGGAGTGGAGGAACGAGCAGTACTTC.

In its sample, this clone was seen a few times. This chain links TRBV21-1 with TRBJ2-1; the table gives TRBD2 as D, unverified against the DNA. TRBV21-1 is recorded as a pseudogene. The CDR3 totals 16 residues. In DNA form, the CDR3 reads TGTGCCAGCACCGGACTAGCGGTCAGCTCCTACAATGAGCAGTTCTTC. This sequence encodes CASTGLAVSSYNEQFF.

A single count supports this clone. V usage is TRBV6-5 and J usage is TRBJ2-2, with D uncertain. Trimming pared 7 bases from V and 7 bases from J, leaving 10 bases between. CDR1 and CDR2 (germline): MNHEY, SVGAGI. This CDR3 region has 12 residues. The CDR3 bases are TGTGCCAGCAAGACTGTCGTCGGGGAGCTGTTTTTT. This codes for CASKTVVGELFF.

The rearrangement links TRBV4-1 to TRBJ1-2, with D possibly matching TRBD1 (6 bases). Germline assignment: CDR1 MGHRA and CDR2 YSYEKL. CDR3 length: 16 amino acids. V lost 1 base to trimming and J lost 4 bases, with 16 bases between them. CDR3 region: CASSQVSRGRGYGYTF. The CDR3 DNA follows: TGCGCCAGCAGCCAAGTTAGCCGGGGGCGGGGCTATGGCTACACCTTC.

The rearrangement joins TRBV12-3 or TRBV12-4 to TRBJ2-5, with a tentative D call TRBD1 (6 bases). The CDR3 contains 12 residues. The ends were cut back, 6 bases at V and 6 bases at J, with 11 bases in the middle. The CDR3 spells CASRGAGKTQYF. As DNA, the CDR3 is TGTGCCAGCAGGGGGGCGGGCAAGACCCAGTACTTC.